The 4 T cell receptor beta chains in this list originate from one sample, sequenced in a study of OX40 agonist ivuxolimab in advanced cancers. Sequencing was performed with immunoSEQ multiplex PCR; in TCRdb, only in-frame clones are kept and a portion is missing. The sample has 55,000 to 85,000 clones; roughly 88% are singletons. Sequencing used CD4+ or CD8+ T cells sorted from blood, obtained in a trial of the OX40 agonist ivuxolimab. The receptors derive from an adult with an advanced solid tumor such as melanoma, head and neck, liver or kidney cancer.

This chain links TRBV5-4 with TRBJ2-5; D perhaps matches TRBD2 (6 bases). In germline, CDR1 is SGHNT, CDR2 YYREEE (reference sequence). V dropped 0 bases and J dropped 1 base, with 10 bases sitting between them. The CDR3 extends over 15 amino acids. CDR3 nucleotide sequence: TGTGCCAGCAGCTTGGGACGGACTATCCAAGAGACCCAGTACTTC. This sequence encodes CASSLGRTIQETQYF.

This CDR3 is CASSEAAGGRNSPLHF. The CDR3 coding sequence is TGTGCCAGCAGTGAAGCTGCGGGGGGCCGAAATTCACCCCTCCACTTT. This rearrangement joins TRBV6-1 to TRBJ1-6, with D perhaps TRBD1 (6 bases). The V end lost 0 bases, the J end lost 7 bases, and 13 bases lay between the germline ends. CDR1 and CDR2 from the germline V gene are MNHNS and SASEGT. This CDR3 is built from 16 residues.

This sequence joins TRBV28 and TRBJ1-2; tentative D call: TRBD1 (5 bases). There are 16 residues in the CDR3. The germline CDR1 and CDR2 sequences are MDHEN and SYDVKM. With 4 bases removed from V and 2 bases from J, the gap between germline ends came to 17 bases. CDR3 in DNA: TGTGCCAGCAGTTCTCCTTTCGGACAAATGAACTATGGCTACACCTTC. Protein product: CASSSPFGQMNYGYTF.

The chain links TRBV11-1 to TRBJ2-1, with a possible D match to TRBD1 (5 bases). This CDR3 spans 15 amino acids. Germline V gene data show CDR1 as SGHAT and CDR2 as FQDESV (reference sequence). The V and J ends lost 5 bases and 1 base respectively, with 12 bases between them. In DNA form, the CDR3 reads TGTGCCAGCAGCCCCACAGGTCAATCCTACAATGAGCAGTTCTTC. Translating it yields CASSPTGQSYNEQFF.